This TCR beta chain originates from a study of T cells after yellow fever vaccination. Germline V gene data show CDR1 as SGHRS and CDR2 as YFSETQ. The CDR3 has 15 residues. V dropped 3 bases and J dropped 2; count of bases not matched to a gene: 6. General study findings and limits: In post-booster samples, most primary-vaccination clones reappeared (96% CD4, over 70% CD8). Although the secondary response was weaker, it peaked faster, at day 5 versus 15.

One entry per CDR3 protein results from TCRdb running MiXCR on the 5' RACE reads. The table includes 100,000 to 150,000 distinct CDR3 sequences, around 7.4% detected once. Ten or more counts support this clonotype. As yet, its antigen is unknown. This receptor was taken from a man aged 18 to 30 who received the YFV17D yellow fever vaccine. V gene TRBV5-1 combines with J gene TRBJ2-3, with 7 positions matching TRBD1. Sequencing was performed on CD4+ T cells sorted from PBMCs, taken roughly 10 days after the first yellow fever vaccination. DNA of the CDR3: TGCGCCAGCAGCTCCGGACAGGTTAACACAGATACGCAGTATTTT. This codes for CASSSGQVNTDTQYF.